This TCR beta chain was observed in a study of long-term antiretroviral therapy in people with HIV. V was trimmed by 2 bases and J by 2 bases, leaving 11 bases between them. Germline loops: CDR1 SGHRS, CDR2 YFSETQ. The CDR3 totals 14 residues. immunoSEQ v3.0 was run at survey level. Generated by immunoSEQ multiplex PCR, the TCRdb table keeps only in-frame clones and is missing some. This repertoire shows tens of thousands of clones, 80% to 90% found once; its top ten account for under 6%. V and J are TRBV5-1 and TRBJ2-7, with a possible D match to TRBD1 (6 bases). The specimen was unsorted PBMCs, collected more than 4.4 years after starting antiretroviral therapy. This receptor was identified in a man aged 25 to 40 with HIV. CDR3 loop: CASSFGDNAYEQYF. The CDR3 DNA reads TGCGCCAGCAGCTTTGGGGACAACGCCTACGAGCAGTACTTC.